The rows below give T cell receptor beta chains drawn from one sample of a study of monozygotic twins with inflammatory bowel disease. TCRdb reanalyzed the 5' RACE reads, giving one entry per CDR3 protein sequence and no DNA. This table lists a few hundred thousand distinct CDR3 sequences. What was sequenced was blood. These receptors all stem from a human donor with ulcerative colitis or Crohn's disease, or a healthy co-twin of an affected twin (not recorded which). CDR3s include the opening cysteine and the closing phenylalanine or tryptophan.

j_call: TRBJ1-1; v_call: TRBV3-1; cdr3_aa: CASSQLTGGTEAFF
j_call: TRBJ1-1; v_call: TRBV24-1; cdr3_aa: CATSAGVNTEAFF
j_call: TRBJ1-2; v_call: TRBV5-1; cdr3_aa: CASSPNSDGYTF
j_call: TRBJ1-2; v_call: TRBV5-1; cdr3_aa: CASSLEGQGLYGYTF
j_call: TRBJ2-1; v_call: TRBV19; cdr3_aa: CASSIWGNEQFF
j_call: TRBJ1-6; v_call: TRBV4-3; cdr3_aa: CASSQDPTGAGANSPLHF
j_call: TRBJ2-7; v_call: TRBV20-1; cdr3_aa: CSARRGVFGSYEQYF
j_call: TRBJ2-5; v_call: TRBV4-1; cdr3_aa: CASSPVEGASSVRETQYF
j_call: TRBJ2-7; v_call: TRBV20-1; cdr3_aa: CSGQGNLYEQYF
j_call: TRBJ2-7; v_call: TRBV3-1; cdr3_aa: CASSQVTIYEQYF
j_call: TRBJ2-7; v_call: TRBV7-9; cdr3_aa: CASSLGYGDRGFNEQYF
j_call: TRBJ1-5; v_call: TRBV4-3; cdr3_aa: CASSQEVRNQPQHF
j_call: TRBJ1-2; v_call: TRBV5-1; cdr3_aa: CASSLGAGDGYTF
j_call: TRBJ1-4; v_call: TRBV5-1; cdr3_aa: CASSLGGTGSMEKLFF
j_call: TRBJ2-3; v_call: TRBV6-6; cdr3_aa: CASSFGSRDTQYF
j_call: TRBJ2-7; v_call: TRBV28; cdr3_aa: CASSSLASGIYEQYF
j_call: TRBJ1-3; v_call: TRBV30; cdr3_aa: CAWSRTGVSGNTIYF
j_call: TRBJ2-3; v_call: TRBV14; cdr3_aa: CASSQVQGILTDTQYF
j_call: TRBJ2-5; v_call: TRBV4-1; cdr3_aa: CASSQGFRQELQETQYF
j_call: TRBJ2-5; v_call: TRBV5-1; cdr3_aa: CASGEVAETQYF
j_call: TRBJ2-6; v_call: TRBV5-1; cdr3_aa: CASSLFYFIYPGQGAAGANVLTF
j_call: TRBJ1-2; v_call: TRBV4-1; cdr3_aa: CASSARDSLPQYTF
j_call: TRBJ1-4; v_call: TRBV10-3; cdr3_aa: CAISEGQGSPANEKLFF
j_call: TRBJ2-7; v_call: TRBV5-5; cdr3_aa: CASRPRLAGGGYEQYF
j_call: TRBJ2-7; v_call: TRBV27; cdr3_aa: CASSLGGGDPRYEQYF
j_call: TRBJ2-1; v_call: TRBV7-6; cdr3_aa: CASSLAQPGQGRNEQFF
j_call: TRBJ2-4; v_call: TRBV7-2; cdr3_aa: CASSLNPAGLLNIQYF
j_call: TRBJ2-3; v_call: TRBV5-1; cdr3_aa: CASSAYNTDTQYF
j_call: TRBJ2-2; v_call: TRBV20-1; cdr3_aa: CSATAGAPNTGELFF
j_call: TRBJ2-3; v_call: TRBV5-4; cdr3_aa: CASRATSGRSTDTQYF
j_call: TRBJ1-2; v_call: TRBV5-4; cdr3_aa: CASSLNRGANYGYTF
j_call: TRBJ1-1; v_call: TRBV9; cdr3_aa: CASSVGLLYGVNTEAFF
j_call: TRBJ1-5; v_call: TRBV6-2/TRBV6-3; cdr3_aa: CASSSGLLGGNQPQHF
j_call: TRBJ2-7; v_call: TRBV19; cdr3_aa: CASSAGQGKESYEQYF
j_call: TRBJ1-5; v_call: TRBV20-1; cdr3_aa: CSARDSHYQPQHF
j_call: TRBJ2-7; v_call: TRBV3-1; cdr3_aa: CASSQDMGLDEQYF
j_call: TRBJ2-2; v_call: TRBV7-9; cdr3_aa: CASSLDPDTGELFF
j_call: TRBJ1-1; v_call: TRBV5-1; cdr3_aa: CASSSQINTEAFF
j_call: TRBJ1-2; v_call: TRBV20-1; cdr3_aa: CSARTDKYGYTF
j_call: TRBJ1-1; v_call: TRBV4-2; cdr3_aa: CASSQAGGATEAFF